The rows below give T cell receptor beta chains drawn from one sample of a study of T cell responses to AZD1222 COVID-19 vaccine. Assay: immunoSEQ multiplex PCR; the TCRdb copy retains only in-frame clones and omits some. Of fewer than 120,000 clones in the sample, over 75% were seen once. The sample was peripheral blood, taken on day 0 of AZD1222 vaccination. These receptors came from an adult in good health. The CDR3 runs from the conserved cysteine through the conserved F or W. The D gene is left open where the match is weak. The size entry is marked missing in some rows and otherwise reads once, few, many or a size class.

>.|.|TRBV4-1|TRBJ1-1
TGCGCCAGCAGCCAACTTAGGGTTAGGTCCCTTAACACTGAAGCTTTCTTT
CASSQLRVRSLNTEAFF
>TRBD1|.|TRBV7-2|TRBJ2-1
TGTGCCAGCAGCTTAGAGACAGGGTCCAGTGAGCAGTTCTTC
CASSLETGSSEQFF
>TRBD1|.|TRBV15|TRBJ2-5
TGTGCCACCCGACTAACAGGGGGTGGCCAAGAGACCCAGTACTTC
CATRLTGGGQETQYF
>.|once|TRBV5-1|TRBJ2-1
TGCGCCAGCAGCCAGACTAGTGGGGTGGTAGGTGAGCAGTTCTTC
CASSQTSGVVGEQFF
>.|.|TRBV5-6|TRBJ2-3
TGTGCCAGCAGCTTCTTTATACAGGGAGATACGCAGTATTTT
CASSFFIQGDTQYF
>.|.|TRBV5-6|TRBJ2-7
TGTGCCAGCAGCTTGGACTACTCCTACGAGCAGTACTTC
CASSLDYSYEQYF
>.|.|TRBV7-7|TRBJ2-1
TGTGCCAGCAGCTTAGGTAGGGAGAGAAGGCAGTTCTTC
CASSLGRERRQFF
>.|.|TRBV7-2|TRBJ2-7
TGTGCCAGCAGCTTAGTGTACGAGCAGTACTTC
CASSLVYEQYF
>TRBD2|few|TRBV7-9|TRBJ2-3
TGTGCCAGCAGCCTCACTAGCGGGGGGAAAGATACGCAGTATTTT
CASSLTSGGKDTQYF
>.|once|TRBV7-2|TRBJ2-3
TGTGCCAGCAGCCAGAACAGGGTTCCAGATACGCAGTATTTT
CASSQNRVPDTQYF
>.|.|TRBV6-5|TRBJ2-2
TGTGCCAGCAGTTCCCATTCTGGCGGGGAGCTGTTTTTT
CASSSHSGGELFF
>.|.|TRBV5-5|TRBJ1-5
TGTGCCAGCAGTGGCTGGGGTGGGGCCAATAGCAATCAGCCCCAGCATTTT
CASSGWGGANSNQPQHF
>TRBD2|.|TRBV19|TRBJ2-2
TGTGCCAGTCGGGGGGTAGCGGGAGGGCCGGGAACCGGGGAGCTGTTTTTT
CASRGVAGGPGTGELFF
>.|.|TRBV6-6|TRBJ1-1
TGTGCCAGCCGGCTCACAGGTGGCACTGAAGCTTTCTTT
CASRLTGGTEAFF
>.|.|TRBV29-1|TRBJ2-5
TGCAGCGTTACGGGGGCCGGAGGAGAGACCCAGTACTTC
CSVTGAGGETQYF
>.|.|TRBV14|TRBJ1-4
TGTGCCAGCAGCCAAGGTCCCCCGGGCTACGAAAAACTGTTTTTT
CASSQGPPGYEKLFF
>.|.|TRBV7-2|TRBJ1-5
TGTGCCAGCAGCGAACAGGGACATAGCAATCAGCCCCAGCATTTT
CASSEQGHSNQPQHF
>.|.|TRBV4-3|TRBJ2-2
TGCGCCAGCAGCCAAGATTTTGGACATAACACCGGGGAGCTGTTTTTT
CASSQDFGHNTGELFF
>.|few|TRBV29-1|TRBJ1-5
TGCAGCGTTGGCAGGGTAAAGAATCAGCCCCAGCATTTT
CSVGRVKNQPQHF
>TRBD2|.|TRBV2|TRBJ2-3
TGTGCCAGCAATGGGGGACTAGCGGCGCATACGCAGTATTTT
CASNGGLAAHTQYF
>TRBD1|.|TRBV5-1|TRBJ2-2
TGCGCCAGCAGCTTGCAGGGGGAATTCCCCGGGGAGCTGTTTTTT
CASSLQGEFPGELFF
>.|.|TRBV18|TRBJ1-4
TGTGCCAGCTCACCAGGAGCAGGGAATGAAAAACTGTTTTTT
CASSPGAGNEKLFF
>.|.|TRBV29-1|TRBJ2-3
TGCAGCGCTGGGACTAGCACAGATACGCAGTATTTT
CSAGTSTDTQYF
>.|.|TRBV7-3|TRBJ1-5
TGTGCCAGCAGCCCCTTGGCGGGTCAGCCCCAGCATTTT
CASSPLAGQPQHF
>.|.|TRBV5-1|TRBJ1-1
TGCGCCAGCAGCTTGGGATCAAACCACGGCACTGAAGCTTTCTTT
CASSLGSNHGTEAFF
>.|.|TRBV4-1|TRBJ1-1
TGCGCCAGCAGCCCCTTAGGAGGTGAAGCTTTCTTT
CASSPLGGEAFF
>.|.|TRBV14|TRBJ1-1
TGTGCCAGCAGCCAATCGGGATTGAACACTGAAGCTTTCTTT
CASSQSGLNTEAFF
>.|.|TRBV7-9|TRBJ1-1
TGTGCCAGCAGCCCGCCGGGACACCCATCCTCCACTGAAGCTTTCTTT
CASSPPGHPSSTEAFF
>.|.|TRBV7-2|TRBJ1-6
TGTGCCAGCAGCTTAGATCTTCTGAATTCACCCCTCCACTTT
CASSLDLLNSPLHF
>.|.|TRBV30|TRBJ2-2
TGTGCCTGGACGACTACGAGCGTTCGGGAGCTGTTTTTT
CAWTTTSVRELFF
>.|.|TRBV19|TRBJ1-2
TGTGCCAGTAGTATACGTTTCGAAGGTTCTGGCTACACCTTC
CASSIRFEGSGYTF
>TRBD1|.|TRBV4-3|TRBJ1-5
TGCGCCAGCAGCCCTCGACAGGGGGCCTATCAGCCCCAGCATTTT
CASSPRQGAYQPQHF
>.|.|TRBV28|TRBJ2-7
TGTGCCAGCAGTTTATACGCAGGCCTCTACGAGCAGTACTTC
CASSLYAGLYEQYF
>TRBD2|.|TRBV3-1/TRBV3-2|TRBJ2-6
TGTGCCAGCAGCCAAGGGACTAGCGCCACTGGGGCCAACGTCCTGACTTTC
CASSQGTSATGANVLTF
>.|.|TRBV11-2|TRBJ2-2
TGTGCCAGCAGCTTAAATGGGCCCGGGGAGCTGTTTTTT
CASSLNGPGELFF
>.|.|TRBV2|TRBJ1-1
TGTGCCAGCTTCCGGGACACTGAAGCTTTCTTT
CASFRDTEAFF
>.|.|TRBV4-3|TRBJ1-1
TGCGCCAGCAGCCAAGCCCCCTCAACAGGGCCTGAAGCTTTCTTT
CASSQAPSTGPEAFF
>TRBD2|.|TRBV7-2|TRBJ2-7
TGTGCCAGCAGCTTAGCCCTTGGACTAGCGGGAGGTGGACGGTCCTACGAGCAGTACTTC
CASSLALGLAGGGRSYEQYF
>.|.|TRBV21-1|TRBJ2-3
TGTGCCAGCAGCGCCCACAGGGGGGCGTTGGGCACAGATACGCAGTATTTT
CASSAHRGALGTDTQYF
>.|.|TRBV5-1|TRBJ1-2
TGCGCCAGCAGCTCCGACGTGTACTATGGCTACACCTTC
CASSSDVYYGYTF
>.|.|TRBV7-8|TRBJ2-7
TGTGCCAGCAGCTTGGAGGGGGGAAGCTCCTACGAGCAGTACTTC
CASSLEGGSSYEQYF
>TRBD1|.|TRBV5-6|TRBJ2-7
TGTGCCAGCAGCTCGTTATTGGGACAGGGTAACTACGAGCAGTACTTC
CASSSLLGQGNYEQYF